The table lists the clone carrying this T cell receptor (beta chain) with a few counts. Its specificity is not known. TCRdb processed the 5' RACE reads anew with MiXCR; each CDR3 protein has one entry. The data hold some 500,000 distinct CDR3 sequences, with 13% observed a single time. This record belongs to a study of T cells after yellow fever vaccination. Study-wide points: Shared CD4/CD8 clonotypes were a small share, likely from convergent recombination. Most primary-vaccination clones reappeared after the booster (less than 98% CD4, 88% CD8). FACS-sorted repertoires could harbor abundant contaminating bulk-population clonotypes.

Germline V CDR1 and CDR2: SGHDT, YYEEEE. This CDR3 has 16 amino acids. V trimming: 0 bases; J trimming: 6 bases; junction bases outside the gene matches: 8. This chain connects TRBV5-6 to TRBJ1-2, with 10 bases matching TRBD1. This TCR came from a man in his thirties or forties who received the YFV17D yellow fever vaccine. The sample was PBMCs, taken on the day of the yellow fever booster vaccination. CDR3 protein: CASSLVGTGVSDGYTF. The CDR3 DNA reads TGTGCCAGCAGCTTGGTGGGGACAGGGGTTTCGGATGGCTACACCTTC.